The 29 T cell receptor beta chains in this list originate from one sample, sequenced in a study of blood T cells in healthy people across ages. PCR was performed a second time for about 6 to 12 cycles using a sample-barcoded 5' primer and a J-beta primer mix. Via MiXCR, TCRdb re-called the 5' RACE reads, giving one row per CDR3 protein. The table has some 1.6 million distinct CDR3 sequences, almost 35% seen once; the top ten hold approximately 10%. Sequenced input: blood. The source of these receptors is a woman younger than 45 in good health.

This clonotype was observed a handful of times. This chain links TRBV2 with TRBJ2-4, with a tentative D call TRBD2 (5 bases). The CDR3 totals 15 residues. The V gene lost 6 bases and the J gene lost 2 bases, with 14 bases spanning the gap. CDR1 and CDR2 from the germline V gene are SNHLY and FYNNEI. For the CDR3, the DNA is TGTGCCAGCAGCTATCCTAGCATTTCCAAAAACATTCAGTACTTC. Protein product: CASSYPSISKNIQYF.

This clonotype was recorded a few times. V is TRBV10-3 and J is TRBJ2-5; 7 nucleotides align to TRBD2. The junction had 3 bases not matched to a gene; V was cut back by 0 bases and J by 5 bases. CDR3 length: 14 amino acids. Germline CDR1 reads ENHRY; CDR2 reads SYGVKD. The CDR3 protein is CAISESGGSETQYF. CDR3 DNA sequence: TGTGCCATCAGTGAGTCCGGCGGGAGCGAGACCCAGTACTTC.

This clonotype was detected once. This may be a read error, as it is one base from a much larger clone. CDR3 protein: CSVEGATGQYF. The CDR3 DNA reads TGCAGCGTTGAAGGAGCCACGGGGCAGTACTTC. The V gene is TRBV29-1, the J gene TRBJ2-7; D call uncertain. Trimming removed 1 base at V and 9 bases at J, with 10 bases between. This CDR3 comprises 11 residues. Germline V lookup: CDR1 SQVTM, CDR2 ANQGSEA.

The V and J genes are TRBV9 and TRBJ2-7, with TRBD2 matching over 8 bases. The germline V gene encodes CDR1 SGDLS and CDR2 YYNGEE. V shed 4 bases and J 6 bases; nucleotides not matched to a gene: 12. This CDR3 has 15 amino acids. CDR3 protein: CASSSTGTRLGEQYF. The CDR3 DNA is TGTGCCAGCAGCTCCACCGGGACTAGGCTGGGCGAGCAGTACTTC.

The chain links TRBV7-9 to TRBJ1-2; TRBD1 is a possible D gene (6 bases). The CDR3 sequence is 14 residues long. V was trimmed by 5 bases and J by 10 bases, leaving 20 bases between them. Germline loops: CDR1 SEHNR, CDR2 FQNEAQ (reference sequence). CDR3 sequence: CASSAPTGFVVYTF. CDR3 sequence (DNA): TGTGCCAGCAGCGCGCCAACAGGGTTTGTTGTCTACACCTTC.

The genes are TRBV27 and TRBJ1-4, with TRBD1 identical over 7 bases. The trim removed 5 bases at V and 7 bases at J, leaving 7 bases unmatched. The length of the CDR3 is 14 residues. The germline gives CDR1 MNHEY, CDR2 SMNVEV (reference sequence). The DNA for the CDR3 is TGTGCCAGCAGTGGGGACAGAATAGGTGAAAAACTGTTTTTT. Its translation: CASSGDRIGEKLFF.

This chain joins TRBV7-9 and TRBJ2-1; 10 positions agree with TRBD1. V gave up 2 bases and J gave up 7 bases; unmatched junction bases: 14. CDR1 SEHNR and CDR2 FQNEAQ come from the germline V gene (reference sequence). The length of the CDR3 is 18 residues. DNA for the CDR3: TGTGCCAGCAGCTTATTCACATATGTGGGACAGGGGCGGAATGAGCAGTTCTTC. It encodes CASSLFTYVGQGRNEQFF.

The genes are TRBV6-1 and TRBJ1-2; the D gene is possibly TRBD1 (6 bases). The V end was cut by 2 bases, the J end by 4 bases, with 20 bases between. Germline values: CDR1 MNHNS, CDR2 SASEGT. This CDR3 is 17 amino acids long. In DNA form, the CDR3 reads TGTGCCAGCAGTGAATGGGAAGGGGGTGTACCTTCCTATGGCTACACCTTC. As protein: CASSEWEGGVPSYGYTF.

Note on this clonotype: At one of its ends the junction is not consistent with the germline gene, which may arise from a read error. The chain is built from TRBV5-1 and TRBJ2-3; D is unresolved. The length of the CDR3 is 15 residues. Germline assignment: CDR1 SGHRS and CDR2 YFSETQ. CDR3 protein: CANSLEPDFTDTQYF. CDR3 coding DNA: TGCGCCAACAGCTTGGAGCCGGATTTCACAGATACGCAGTATTTT. Drawing the rest from reference TRBV5-1 and TRBJ2-3, the complete variable domain is KAGVTQTPRYLIKTRGQQVTLSCSPISGHRSVSWYQQTPGQGLQFLFEYFSETQRNKGNFPGRFSGRQFSNSRSEMNVSTLELGDSALYLCANSLEPDFTDTQYFGPGTRLTVL.

To note about this clonotype: The junction differs from germline at one of its ends, possibly a read error. The chain joins TRBV3-1 to TRBJ1-1; D not certain. CDR3 size: 13 residues. CDR1 and CDR2 (germline): LGHDT, YNNKEL (reference sequence). Here the CDR3 DNA reads TGTGCCAGCAACCAATATGAGGGCACTGAAGCTTTCTTT. Translating it yields CASNQYEGTEAFF.

This clonotype was seen at least ten times. The genes are TRBV4-1 and TRBJ2-1; 7 nucleotides align to TRBD1. After removal of 3 bases from V and 10 bases from J, the junction contained 12 bases not matched to a gene. The CDR3 has 15 amino acids. The V gene's germline CDR1 is MGHRA and CDR2 YSYEKL. For the CDR3, the DNA is TGCGCCAGCAGCCAGATCCTTGAAGGGGGCCACGAGCAGTTCTTC. Amino acids: CASSQILEGGHEQFF.

This rearrangement joins TRBV5-1 to TRBJ1-1; perhaps TRBD1 as D (6 bases). V dropped 1 base and J dropped 4 bases, with 11 bases sitting between them. This CDR3 is 14 amino acids long. Germline V CDR1 and CDR2: SGHRS, YFSETQ. The CDR3 region has the DNA TGCGCCAGCAGCTTGTCGGGACACCTCACTGAAGCTTTCTTT. Amino acid sequence: CASSLSGHLTEAFF.

There are many counts of this clonotype. This chain joins TRBV12-3 or TRBV12-4 and TRBJ2-1; D may be TRBD1 (5 bases). Between the trimmed V and J ends, which lost 7 bases and 0 bases, there was a span of 10 bases. This CDR3 comprises 14 residues. The CDR3 coding sequence is TGTGCCAGCACCCAGGGAAGCTCCTACAATGAGCAGTTCTTC. Residues: CASTQGSSYNEQFF.

This clonotype has more than one count but fewer than ten. The chain recombines TRBV4-1 with TRBJ2-1; 7 bases line up with TRBD2. CDR3 length equals 15 residues. The V gene's germline CDR1 is MGHRA and CDR2 YSYEKL. J gave up 8 bases and V 4 bases, and 11 bases lay outside the gene matches. CDR3: CASSLPSGGTYEQFF. The DNA for the CDR3 is TGCGCCAGCAGCCTCCCGTCGGGGGGAACCTATGAGCAGTTCTTC.

Only a few counts were recorded for this clonotype. The chain has TRBV20-1 and TRBJ1-2; no definite D call. In germline, CDR1 is DFQATT, CDR2 SNEGSKA (reference sequence). CDR3 length equals 16 residues. Deletions cut 0 bases from V and 5 bases from J, with 19 bases between. The DNA for the CDR3 is TGCAGTGCTAGAGAGGGAGGGCCGGTCTCCCTGTATGGCTACACCTTC. It encodes CSAREGGPVSLYGYTF.

This chain connects TRBV6-1 to TRBJ2-7; D is undetermined. The V end was cut by 1 base, the J end by 4 bases, with 14 bases between. The germline V gene encodes CDR1 MNHNS and CDR2 SASEGT. The CDR3 runs to 15 residues. In nucleotides, the CDR3 is TGTGCCAGCAGTGAAGAGAGTCCAGGCGTATACGAGCAGTACTTC. This sequence encodes CASSEESPGVYEQYF.

This clonotype came up a few times. This sequence joins TRBV18 and TRBJ2-7; D is unclear. Germline V gene data show CDR1 as KGHSH and CDR2 as LQKENI. The CDR3 length is 15 residues. The germline V and J ends were trimmed by 3 bases and 0 bases, with 12 bases remaining between them. CDR3: CASSPDGPSSYEQYF. The CDR3 DNA is TGTGCCAGCTCACCGGACGGACCGAGCTCCTACGAGCAGTACTTC.

For this clonotype: The junction does not match germline at one end; this may be a read error. This rearrangement joins TRBV6-1 to TRBJ2-3, with 12 positions matching TRBD2. The CDR3 runs to 14 residues. CDR1 and CDR2 (germline): MNHNS, SASEGT. The CDR3 nucleotides read TGTGCCGGCAGTACCCGACTAGCGGGAGTTGTGCAGTATTTT. Residues: CAGSTRLAGVVQYF.

This clonotype was seen only once. The chain recombines TRBV4-1 with TRBJ2-3; 8 nucleotides match TRBD2. The germline V gene encodes CDR1 MGHRA and CDR2 YSYEKL. Losses at the gene ends were 4 bases for V and 8 bases for J; bases not matched to a gene: 11. The CDR3 runs 15 residues. The CDR3 region has the DNA TGCGCCAGCAGCCTAGCTCGGACTAGCAGGGGTACGCAGTATTTT. Translating it yields CASSLARTSRGTQYF.

This clonotype was seen a handful of times. The chain couples TRBV14 to TRBJ2-7; no reliable D call. Germline lookup yields CDR1 SGHDN and CDR2 FVKESK. The CDR3 has 14 amino acids. The V gene lost 2 bases and the J gene lost 0 bases, with 8 bases spanning the gap. The CDR3, as DNA: TGTGCCAGCAGCCAAAATCTTGACTCCTACGAGCAGTACTTC. Its protein is CASSQNLDSYEQYF. Full variable domain (remainder filled in from reference TRBV14 and TRBJ2-7): EAGVTQFPSHSVIEKGQTVTLRCDPISGHDNLYWYRRVMGKEIKFLLHFVKESKQDESGMPNNRFLAERTGGTYSTLKVQPAELEDSGVYFCASSQNLDSYEQYFGPGTRLTVT.

This clonotype was counted once. The genes are TRBV10-2 and TRBJ2-1; D is unclear. V lost 5 bases and J 5 bases, leaving 7 bases between the germline ends. CDR1 and CDR2 from the germline V gene are WSHSY and SAAADI. The length of the CDR3 is 12 residues. CDR3 sequence: CASSYNDNEQFF. Written as DNA, the CDR3 is TGCGCCAGCAGTTACAACGACAATGAGCAGTTCTTC.

This clonotype came up a few times. This sequence joins TRBV28 and TRBJ2-1; tentatively, D is TRBD2 (5 bases). Trimming shortened V by 1 base and J by 2 bases, and 12 bases separated the two germline ends. The CDR3 contains 16 residues. CDR1 is MDHEN and CDR2 is SYDVKM in the germline V gene. The CDR3 DNA reads TGTGCCAGCAGTTTATCTACTAGAGGTCCCTACAATGAGCAGTTCTTC. It encodes CASSLSTRGPYNEQFF.

This clonotype was detected only a few times. The genes are TRBV7-9 and TRBJ2-7; no reliable D call. This CDR3 is built from 13 residues. Trimming pared 5 bases from V and 9 bases from J, leaving 17 bases between. CDR1 and CDR2 from the germline V gene are SEHNR and FQNEAQ (reference sequence). CDR3 residues: CASSEGIVRVQYF. CDR3 DNA: TGTGCCAGCAGCGAAGGGATAGTTCGTGTGCAGTACTTC.

The V gene is TRBV20-1, the J gene TRBJ2-1, with D maybe TRBD2 (5 bases). CDR1 is DFQATT and CDR2 is SNEGSKA in the germline V gene (reference sequence). This CDR3 region has 14 residues. Trimming removed 8 bases from V and 8 bases from J, with 22 bases in between. The CDR3 nucleotides are TGCAGTACAGAGACTGGACCCATTAGCGATGAGCAGTTCTTC. Translating gives CSTETGPISDEQFF.

This clonotype was observed a handful of times. This sequence joins TRBV12-3 or TRBV12-4 and TRBJ2-1; TRBD2 aligns across 9 bases. CDR3 length: 15 amino acids. V was clipped by 2 bases and J by 7 bases; unmatched bases: 6. CDR3 protein: CASSLWAGGLNEQFF. CDR3 DNA sequence: TGTGCCAGCAGTTTATGGGCGGGGGGGCTAAATGAGCAGTTCTTC.

This clonotype was seen many times. The genes are TRBV10-3 and TRBJ2-5, with 7 bases fitting TRBD1. There are 15 residues in the CDR3. Germline V gene lookup returns CDR1 ENHRY and CDR2 SYGVKD. V was pared by 4 bases and J by 7 bases, with 12 bases of the junction left unmatched. CDR3 region: CAISAVDRDPGTQYF. The CDR3 DNA sequence: TGTGCCATCAGTGCCGTCGACAGGGACCCGGGGACCCAGTACTTC.

This clonotype was seen a few times. The rearrangement uses TRBV20-1 and TRBJ2-7; the D is unclear. This CDR3 region has 14 residues. In germline, CDR1 is DFQATT, CDR2 SNEGSKA (reference sequence). The germline V and J ends were trimmed by 7 bases and 0 bases, with 16 bases remaining between them. The CDR3 DNA follows: TGCAGTGGCAGAGCCACCCCTGCCTCCTACGAGCAGTACTTC. Its protein product is CSGRATPASYEQYF.

This sequence joins TRBV6-5 and TRBJ2-7; possible D gene TRBD1, 6 bases. In germline, CDR1 is MNHEY, CDR2 SVGAGI. V was clipped by 5 bases and J by 0 bases, with 14 bases between them. The CDR3 extends over 15 amino acids. The CDR3 nucleotides read TGTGCCAGCAGTATCTCAACAGGGCCCTCCTACGAGCAGTACTTC. Translation: CASSISTGPSYEQYF.

This clonotype has ten or more counts. V usage is TRBV6-5 and J usage is TRBJ2-3; TRBD2 agrees at 9 bases. With V trimmed by 5 bases and J by 5 bases, 5 bases remained unmatched. Germline lookup yields CDR1 MNHEY and CDR2 SVGAGI. The CDR3 spans 14 residues. DNA of the CDR3: TGTGCCAGCAGTGGCGGGGGGGCCGTAGATACGCAGTATTTT. Protein: CASSGGGAVDTQYF.